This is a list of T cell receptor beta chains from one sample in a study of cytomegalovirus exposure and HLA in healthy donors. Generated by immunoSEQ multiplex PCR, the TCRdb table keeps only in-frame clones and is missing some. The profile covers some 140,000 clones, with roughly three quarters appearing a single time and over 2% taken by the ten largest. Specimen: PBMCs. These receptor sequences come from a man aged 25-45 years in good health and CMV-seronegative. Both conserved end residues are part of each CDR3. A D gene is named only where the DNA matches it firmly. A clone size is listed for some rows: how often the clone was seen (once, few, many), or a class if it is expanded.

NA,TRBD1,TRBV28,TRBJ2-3,TGTGCCAGCACCCGGCTAGGGGGCCGTGCAGATACGCAGTATTTT,CASTRLGGRADTQYF
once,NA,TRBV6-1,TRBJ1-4,TGTGCCAGCAGTGGGTACGTTGAGGCAACTAATGAAAAACTGTTTTTT,CASSGYVEATNEKLFF
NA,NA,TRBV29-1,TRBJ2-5,TGCAGCGTTGAAGATAATCAGGAATTATCCTGGGAGACCCAGTACTTC,CSVEDNQELSWETQYF
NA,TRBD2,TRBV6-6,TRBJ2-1,TGTGCCAGCAGGGGGACTAGCGGGAAGAATGAGCAGTTCTTC,CASRGTSGKNEQFF
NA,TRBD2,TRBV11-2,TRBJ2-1,TGTGCCAGCAGCCCGGGGACTACCAACAATGAGCAGTTCTTC,CASSPGTTNNEQFF
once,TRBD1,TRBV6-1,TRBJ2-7,TGTGCCAGCAAGGGACCACAGGGGGTCTCGTTCGAGCAGTACTTC,CASKGPQGVSFEQYF
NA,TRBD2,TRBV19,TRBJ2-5,TGTGCCAGTAGTATATATAGCGGGATCCCCCAAGAGACCCAGTACTTC,CASSIYSGIPQETQYF
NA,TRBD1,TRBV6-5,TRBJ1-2,TGTGCCAGCAGTTACACAAGACAGGGAAGCTATGGCTACACCTTC,CASSYTRQGSYGYTF
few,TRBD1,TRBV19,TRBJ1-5,TGTGCCAGTAGTGGGACAGGGGGCGTGGGCAATCAGCCCCAGCATTTT,CASSGTGGVGNQPQHF
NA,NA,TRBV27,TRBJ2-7,TGTGCCAGCAGTTTTGATAGGGGGTACGAGCAGTACTTC,CASSFDRGYEQYF
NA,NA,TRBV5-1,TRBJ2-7,TGCGCCAGCAGCTTGGCCGCTGGAGGGTCGTACGAGCAGTACTTC,CASSLAAGGSYEQYF
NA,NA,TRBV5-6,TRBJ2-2,TGTGCCAGCAGCTTGGCCAGGTCCGGGGAGCTGTTTTTT,CASSLARSGELFF
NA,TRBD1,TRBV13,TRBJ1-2,TGTGCCAGCAGCCGCACCCCGGGACAGGGAAGGGGCTACACCTTC,CASSRTPGQGRGYTF
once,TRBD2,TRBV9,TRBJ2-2,TGTGCCAGCAGCGTAGTTGGTAGCGGGAGGTCGTACACCGGGGAGCTGTTTTTT,CASSVVGSGRSYTGELFF
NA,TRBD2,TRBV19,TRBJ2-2,TGTGCCAGTAGTATGGCTAGCGGGAGTGCGGGCGGGGAGCTGTTTTTT,CASSMASGSAGGELFF
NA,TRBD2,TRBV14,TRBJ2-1,TGTGCCAGCAGCCAAACCAGCGGGGGAAGCGTTGGGAATGAGCAGTTCTTC,CASSQTSGGSVGNEQFF
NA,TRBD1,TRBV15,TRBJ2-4,TGTGCCACCAGCAGACCAAACGGGACAGCGGTAAACATTCAGTACTTC,CATSRPNGTAVNIQYF
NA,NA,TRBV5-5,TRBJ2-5,TGTGCCAGCAGCTTTGGACAAGTCCAAGAGACCCAGTACTTC,CASSFGQVQETQYF